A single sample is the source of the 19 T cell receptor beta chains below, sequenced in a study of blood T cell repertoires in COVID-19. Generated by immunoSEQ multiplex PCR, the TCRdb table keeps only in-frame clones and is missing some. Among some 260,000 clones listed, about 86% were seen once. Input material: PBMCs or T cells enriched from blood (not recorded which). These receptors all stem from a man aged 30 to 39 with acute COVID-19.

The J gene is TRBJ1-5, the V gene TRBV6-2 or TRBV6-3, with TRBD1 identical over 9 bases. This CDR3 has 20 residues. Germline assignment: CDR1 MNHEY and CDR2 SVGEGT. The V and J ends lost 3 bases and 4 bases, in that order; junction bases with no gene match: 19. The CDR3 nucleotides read TGTGCCAGCAGTTATAGTAGCTGGGGAACAGGGGGCCTTAGTAATCAGCCCCAGCATTTT. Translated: CASSYSSWGTGGLSNQPQHF.

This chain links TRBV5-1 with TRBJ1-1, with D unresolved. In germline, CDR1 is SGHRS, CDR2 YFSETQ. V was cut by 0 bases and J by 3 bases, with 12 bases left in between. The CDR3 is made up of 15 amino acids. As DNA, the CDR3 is TGCGCCAGCAGCTTGGGGAGGGATTTCGACACTGAAGCTTTCTTT. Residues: CASSLGRDFDTEAFF. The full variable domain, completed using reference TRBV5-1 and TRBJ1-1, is KAGVTQTPRYLIKTRGQQVTLSCSPISGHRSVSWYQQTPGQGLQFLFEYFSETQRNKGNFPGRFSGRQFSNSRSEMNVSTLELGDSALYLCASSLGRDFDTEAFFGQGTRLTVV.

In DNA form, the CDR3 reads TGTGCCAGTAGTATTCCGACAGGGCGGGCTAACTATGGCTACACCTTC. Translated, it gives CASSIPTGRANYGYTF. The chain couples TRBV19 to TRBJ1-2; 7 positions agree with TRBD1. The CDR3 has 16 amino acids. Germline-derived CDR1 and CDR2 are LNHDA and SQIVND (reference sequence). The junction had 7 bases not matched to a gene; V was cut back by 3 bases and J by 0 bases.

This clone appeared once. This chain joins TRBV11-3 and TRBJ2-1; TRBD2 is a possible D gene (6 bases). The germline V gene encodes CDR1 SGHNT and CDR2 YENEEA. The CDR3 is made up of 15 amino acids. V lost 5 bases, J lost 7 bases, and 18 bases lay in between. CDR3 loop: CASSALGTFRNEQFF. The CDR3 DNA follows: TGTGCCAGCAGCGCGCTAGGGACTTTCCGTAATGAGCAGTTCTTC.

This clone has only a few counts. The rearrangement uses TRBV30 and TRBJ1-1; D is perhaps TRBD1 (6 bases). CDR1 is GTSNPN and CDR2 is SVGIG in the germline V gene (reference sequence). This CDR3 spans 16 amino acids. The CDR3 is CAAPSLGGAVNTEAFF. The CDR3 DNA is TGTGCGGCCCCATCCCTGGGGGGGGCGGTGAACACTGAAGCTTTCTTT.

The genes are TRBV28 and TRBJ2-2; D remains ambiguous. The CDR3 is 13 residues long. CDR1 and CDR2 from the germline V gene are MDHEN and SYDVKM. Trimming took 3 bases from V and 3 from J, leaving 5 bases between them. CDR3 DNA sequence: TGTGCCAGCAGTTTCGGGTACACCGGGGAGCTGTTTTTT. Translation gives CASSFGYTGELFF. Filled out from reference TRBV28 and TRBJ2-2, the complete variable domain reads DVKVTQSSRYLVKRTGEKVFLECVQDMDHENMFWYRQDPGLGLRLIYFSYDVKMKEKGDIPEGYSVSREKKERFSLILESASTNQTSMYLCASSFGYTGELFFGEGSRLTVL.

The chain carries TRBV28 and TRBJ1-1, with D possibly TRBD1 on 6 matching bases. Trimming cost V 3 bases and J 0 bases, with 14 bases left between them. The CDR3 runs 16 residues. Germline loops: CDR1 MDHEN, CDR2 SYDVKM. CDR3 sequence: CASSLGGLVMNTEAFF. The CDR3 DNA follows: TGTGCCAGCAGTTTGGGGGGGCTTGTCATGAACACTGAAGCTTTCTTT.

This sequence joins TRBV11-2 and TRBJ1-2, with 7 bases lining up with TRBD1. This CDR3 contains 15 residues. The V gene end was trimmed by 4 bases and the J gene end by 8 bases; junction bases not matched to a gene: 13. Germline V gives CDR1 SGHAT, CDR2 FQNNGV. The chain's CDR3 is CASSSTLTGQMGYTF. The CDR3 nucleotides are TGTGCCAGCAGCTCTACTTTGACAGGGCAAATGGGCTACACCTTC.

The CDR3 region is CASSLTESNYGYTF. As DNA, the CDR3 is TGTGCCAGCAGCTTGACAGAATCTAACTATGGCTACACCTTC. This chain connects TRBV6-2 or TRBV6-3 to TRBJ1-2, with D possibly being TRBD1 (5 bases). The V end was cut by 6 bases, the J end by 0 bases, with 11 bases between. The CDR3 totals 14 residues. Germline CDR1 MNHEY, CDR2 SVGEGT.

The CDR3 nucleotides are TGTGCCAGCAGTGACAGGGCTAAGTGGTCACCCCTCCACTTT. It yields the protein CASSDRAKWSPLHF. The chain uses TRBV6-1 and TRBJ1-6, with D possibly matching TRBD1 (5 bases). Germline V CDR1 and CDR2: MNHNS, SASEGT. This CDR3 is built from 14 residues. V was shortened by 3 bases and J by 10 bases, with 13 bases between the two germline ends.

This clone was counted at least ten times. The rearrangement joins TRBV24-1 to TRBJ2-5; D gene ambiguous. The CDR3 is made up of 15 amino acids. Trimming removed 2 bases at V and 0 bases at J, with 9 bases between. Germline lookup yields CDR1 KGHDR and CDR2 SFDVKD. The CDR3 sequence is CATSDSHTNQETQYF. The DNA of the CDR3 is TGTGCCACCAGTGATTCTCACACGAACCAAGAGACCCAGTACTTC.

The CDR3 spells CASSLDRGLGEKLFF. The CDR3 nucleotides read TGTGCCAGCAGTCTGGACAGGGGTTTAGGAGAAAAACTGTTTTTT. The chain is built from TRBV6-5 and TRBJ1-4, with TRBD1 identical over 9 bases. With 5 bases clipped from V and 8 bases from J, the junction kept 9 bases outside the gene matches. CDR1 MNHEY and CDR2 SVGAGI come from the germline V gene. This CDR3 has 15 residues.

For the CDR3, the DNA is TGTGCCACCAGCAGAGATCTTACGGGACTAGCGGGAGATTTAGGGCAGTTCTTC. This encodes CATSRDLTGLAGDLGQFF. V gene TRBV15 combines with J gene TRBJ2-1; 14 nucleotides line up with TRBD2. J was trimmed by 12 bases and V by 0 bases; bases with no gene match: 13. This CDR3 is 18 amino acids long. CDR1 and CDR2 from the germline V gene are LNHNV and YYDKDF (reference sequence).

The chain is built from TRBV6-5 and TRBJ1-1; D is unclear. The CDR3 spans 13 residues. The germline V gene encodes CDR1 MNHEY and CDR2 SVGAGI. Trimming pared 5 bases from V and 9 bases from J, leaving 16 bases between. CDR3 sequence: CASSLSGREKAFF. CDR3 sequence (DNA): TGTGCCAGCAGTCTCTCCGGACGGGAAAAAGCTTTCTTT.

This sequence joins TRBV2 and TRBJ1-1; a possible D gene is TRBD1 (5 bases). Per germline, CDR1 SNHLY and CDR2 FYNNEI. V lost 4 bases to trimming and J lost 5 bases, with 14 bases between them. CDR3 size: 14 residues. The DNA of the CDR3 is TGTGCCAGCAGTGCACGGGGGAGGGCGACTGAAGCTTTCTTT. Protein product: CASSARGRATEAFF. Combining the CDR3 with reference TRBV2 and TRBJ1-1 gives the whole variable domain EPEVTQTPSHQVTQMGQEVILRCVPISNHLYFYWYRQILGQKVEFLVSFYNNEISEKSEIFDDQFSVERPDGSNFTLKIRSTKLEDSAMYFCASSARGRATEAFFGQGTRLTVV.

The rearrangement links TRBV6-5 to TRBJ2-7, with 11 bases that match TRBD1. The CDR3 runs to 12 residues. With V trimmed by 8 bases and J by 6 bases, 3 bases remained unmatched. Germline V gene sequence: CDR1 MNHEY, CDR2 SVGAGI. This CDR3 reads CASEGTGGEQYV. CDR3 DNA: TGTGCCAGCGAGGGGACAGGGGGCGAGCAGTACGTC.

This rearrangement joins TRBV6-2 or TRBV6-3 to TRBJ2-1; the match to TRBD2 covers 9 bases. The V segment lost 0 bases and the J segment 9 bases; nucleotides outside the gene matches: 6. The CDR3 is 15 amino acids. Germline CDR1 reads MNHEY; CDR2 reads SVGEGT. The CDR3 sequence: CASSYSASGISEQFF. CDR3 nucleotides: TGTGCCAGCAGTTACTCGGCTAGCGGGATAAGTGAGCAGTTCTTC.

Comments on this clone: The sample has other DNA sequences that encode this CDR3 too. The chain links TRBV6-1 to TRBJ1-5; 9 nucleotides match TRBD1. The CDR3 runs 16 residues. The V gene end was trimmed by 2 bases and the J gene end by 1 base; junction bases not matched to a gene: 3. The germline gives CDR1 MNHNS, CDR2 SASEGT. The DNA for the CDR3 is TGTGCCAGCAGTGAAAACAGGGGGCGAAGCAATCAGCCCCAGCATTTT. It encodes CASSENRGRSNQPQHF.

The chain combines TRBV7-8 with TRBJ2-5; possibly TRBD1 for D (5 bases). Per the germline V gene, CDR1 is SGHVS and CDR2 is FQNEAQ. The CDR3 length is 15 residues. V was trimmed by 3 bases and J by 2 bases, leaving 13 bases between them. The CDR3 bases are TGTGCCAGCAGCTTCACACCGACAGCACAAGAGACCCAGTACTTC. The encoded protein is CASSFTPTAQETQYF.